This TCR beta chain was captured in a study of shared clonotypes between healthy human individuals. Assay: immunoSEQ multiplex PCR; the TCRdb copy retains only in-frame clones and omits some. The table shows approximately 740,000 clones, with around 93% occurring only once. CD45RO-negative CD8 cells positively selected for CCR7 made up the naive population, which excluded terminally differentiated effector memory CD45RA+ cells. Germline loops: CDR1 SEHNR, CDR2 FQNEAQ (reference sequence). This CDR3 is built from 14 residues. Trimming cost V 1 base and J 7 bases, with 14 bases left between them. Source material: naive CD8+ T cells sorted from blood. The clonotype originates from a man aged 30 to 39 in good health. The chain is built from TRBV7-9 and TRBJ2-7; TRBD2 is a possible D gene (5 bases). CDR3 sequence: CASSLGTSRGEQYF. As DNA, the CDR3 is TGTGCCAGCAGCTTAGGGACTTCCCGGGGAGAGCAGTACTTC. The whole variable domain, remainder taken from reference TRBV7-9 and TRBJ2-7, is DTGVSQNPRHKITKRGQNVTFRCDPISEHNRLYWYRQTLGQGPEFLTYFQNEAQLEKSRLLSDRFSAERPKGSFSTLEIQRTEQGDSAMYLCASSLGTSRGEQYFGPGTRLTVT.